The 16 T cell receptor beta chains listed next were all sequenced from one sample in a study of human T cells and chemical hapten exposure. Time point meaning: patch test 2, 6 weeks after DPC sensitization. Treatment described: therapeutic diphenylcyclopropenone sensitization with weekly scalp DPC. TCRdb recomputed calls from the RACE reads with MiXCR, one row per CDR3 protein. The sample consists of about 70,000 distinct CDR3 sequences, about 8.5% of them appearing once. Specimen: whole blood, collected in connection with sensitization to the hapten diphenylcyclopropenone (DPC). The receptors derive from a woman aged 50 to 65 with alopecia areata. Some clones in this sample may be carry-over from other donors' samples.

The genes are TRBV7-6 and TRBJ1-1, with D unresolved. The V end lost 6 bases, the J end lost 1 base, and 9 bases lay between the germline ends. Germline CDR1 SGHVS, CDR2 FNYEAQ. The CDR3 is 13 residues long. Here the CDR3 reads CASRLDPNTEAFF. CDR3 sequence (DNA): TGTGCCAGCAGATTGGATCCGAACACTGAAGCTTTCTTT.

The rearrangement joins TRBV20-1 to TRBJ2-7; 11 bases are a match to TRBD2. This CDR3 comprises 16 residues. V shed 4 bases and J 5 bases; nucleotides not matched to a gene: 13. Germline CDR1 and CDR2: DFQATT and SNEGSKA (reference sequence). The CDR3 spells CSAIRDLAGGQDEQYF. The CDR3 region has the DNA TGCAGTGCTATTCGGGATTTAGCGGGAGGGCAGGACGAGCAGTACTTC.

This clonotype has more than one count but fewer than ten. The J gene is TRBJ2-3, the V gene TRBV5-4, with TRBD2 identical over 7 bases. Trimming removed 4 bases from V and 5 bases from J; junction bases left unmatched: 4. Germline CDR1 reads SGHNT; CDR2 reads YYREEE (reference sequence). This CDR3 contains 13 residues. The DNA for the CDR3 is TGTGCCAGCAGCCACGCGGGGGAAGATACGCAGTATTTT. This codes for CASSHAGEDTQYF.

This clonotype was found a few times. The chain carries TRBV2 and TRBJ2-1; no clear D. The V end lost 6 bases, the J end lost 5 bases, and 11 bases lay between the germline ends. The CDR3 sequence is 13 residues long. Germline CDR1 and CDR2: SNHLY and FYNNEI. The CDR3 DNA sequence: TGTGCCAGCAGAGCACTGACCAACAATGAGCAGTTCTTC. Its translation is CASRALTNNEQFF. The complete variable domain, with remaining parts taken from reference TRBV2 and TRBJ2-1, reads EPEVTQTPSHQVTQMGQEVILRCVPISNHLYFYWYRQILGQKVEFLVSFYNNEISEKSEIFDDQFSVERPDGSNFTLKIRSTKLEDSAMYFCASRALTNNEQFFGPGTRLTVL.

In its sample, this clonotype was seen a few times. The chain carries TRBV30 and TRBJ2-7; a weak D match, TRBD1 (6 bases). Germline V gene lookup returns CDR1 GTSNPN and CDR2 SVGIG (reference sequence). This CDR3 region has 13 residues. V lost 0 bases to trimming and J lost 2 bases, with 8 bases between them. CDR3 DNA sequence: TGTGCCTGGAGTGTAACAGGGCCCTACGAGCAGTACTTC. Its protein is CAWSVTGPYEQYF. The entire variable domain, with the rest obtained from reference TRBV30 and TRBJ2-7, is as follows: SQTIHQWPATLVQPVGSPLSLECTVEGTSNPNLYWYRQAAGRGLQLLFYSVGIGQISSEVPQNLSASRPQDRQFILSSKKLLLSDSGFYLCAWSVTGPYEQYFGPGTRLTVT.

This rearrangement joins TRBV27 to TRBJ2-7; 7 bases agree with TRBD2. J gave up 4 bases and V 2 bases, and 8 bases lay outside the gene matches. Germline CDR1 reads MNHEY; CDR2 reads SMNVEV (reference sequence). The CDR3 spans 15 residues. The CDR3 is CASSLGAGVGYEQYF. CDR3 DNA: TGTGCCAGCAGTTTAGGCGCGGGAGTGGGGTACGAGCAGTACTTC.

The chain is built from TRBV21-1 and TRBJ1-3. TRBV21-1 is shown as a pseudogene. The CDR3 sequence is 14 residues long. This chain's CDR3 is CASRRDGGGNTIYF. CDR3 coding DNA: TGTGCCAGTAGAAGGGATGGAGGTGGAAACACCATATATTTT.

The gene calls are TRBV4-2 and TRBJ2-5; D is perhaps TRBD1 or TRBD2 (5 bases each). Germline V CDR1 and CDR2: LGHNA, YNFKEQ. There are 15 residues in the CDR3. The V end lost 0 bases, the J end lost 4 bases, and 12 bases lay between the germline ends. CDR3 coding DNA: TGTGCCAGCAGCCAAGAGAGGGGCGGGTCAGAGACCCAGTACTTC. It translates to CASSQERGGSETQYF.

This rearrangement joins TRBV6-6 to TRBJ2-3; TRBD1 might be the D (5 bases). From germline, CDR1 is MNHNY and CDR2 SVGAGI (reference sequence). The CDR3 is 13 amino acids. The V end lost 7 bases, the J end lost 4 bases, and 12 bases lay between the germline ends. CDR3 sequence reads: CASNHQGPDTQYF. The CDR3 DNA sequence: TGTGCCAGCAATCACCAGGGTCCAGATACGCAGTATTTT.

This clonotype has only a few counts. The chain recombines TRBV10-3 with TRBJ1-5, with TRBD1 as a possible D gene (5 bases). V dropped 2 bases and J dropped 7 bases, with 15 bases sitting between them. Germline-derived CDR1 and CDR2 are ENHRY and SYGVKD. The CDR3 has 15 amino acids. This CDR3 reads CAISETGSGLQPQHF. DNA of the CDR3: TGTGCCATCAGTGAGACAGGCTCTGGTTTACAGCCCCAGCATTTT.

Concerning this clonotype: With a much larger clone just one base away, this may be a read error. The chain recombines TRBV11-2 with TRBJ1-2; D remains ambiguous. Germline V gene lookup returns CDR1 SGHAT and CDR2 FQNNGV. The CDR3 loop spans 15 amino acids. The DNA for the CDR3 is TGTGCCAGCAGCTCTTTGTTGGGGAAAGGGTATGGCTTCACCTTC. Translating it yields CASSSLLGKGYGFTF. The entire variable domain, with the rest obtained from reference TRBV11-2 and TRBJ1-2, is as follows: EAGVAQSPRYKIIEKRQSVAFWCNPISGHATLYWYQQILGQGPKLLIQFQNNGVVDDSQLPKDRFSAERLKGVDSTLKIQPAKLEDSAVYLCASSSLLGKGYGFTFGSGTRLTVV.

In its sample, this clonotype was seen many times. V usage is TRBV29-1 and J usage is TRBJ1-2; D is perhaps TRBD1 (6 bases). CDR3 length: 12 residues. Germline CDR1 is SQVTM and CDR2 is ANQGSEA. V lost 0 bases to trimming and J lost 4 bases, with 6 bases between them. CDR3 nucleotides: TGCAGCGTTGAAGAGGGGGCCTATGGCTACACCTTC. This codes for CSVEEGAYGYTF.

The table lists this clonotype with a few counts. This chain uses TRBV5-6 with TRBJ2-7; maybe TRBD1 (6 bases). Germline assignment: CDR1 SGHDT and CDR2 YYEEEE. The CDR3 has 16 amino acids. V shed 0 bases and J shed 3 bases, with 16 bases lying between them. The CDR3 nucleotides read TGTGCCAGCAGCTTGGCCCTGGGGCAGGGGATCTACGAGCAGTACTTC. It encodes CASSLALGQGIYEQYF. The variable domain in full, completed from reference TRBV5-6 and TRBJ2-7, reads DAGVTQSPTHLIKTRGQQVTLRCSPKSGHDTVSWYQQALGQGPQFIFQYYEEEERQRGNFPDRFSGHQFPNYSSELNVNALLLGDSALYLCASSLALGQGIYEQYFGPGTRLTVT.

V is TRBV7-9 and J is TRBJ2-1; D remains unclear. Deletions cut 3 bases from V and 5 bases from J, with 8 bases between. CDR3 size: 13 residues. Germline V CDR1 and CDR2: SEHNR, FQNEAQ (reference sequence). CDR3 coding DNA: TGTGCCAGCAGCTTTGATGTTAACAATGAGCAGTTCTTC. Its protein is CASSFDVNNEQFF.

As concerns this clonotype: This may arise from a read error, as a much more abundant clone is one base away. The rearrangement links TRBV12-3 or TRBV12-4 to TRBJ2-2, with no clear D. Between the trimmed V and J ends, which lost 6 bases and 4 bases, there was a span of 6 bases. The CDR3 covers 12 residues. CDR3 sequence reads: CASSLPTGELFF. DNA of the CDR3: TGTGCCAGCAGCCTCCCCACCGGGGAGCTGTTTTTT.

The CDR3 region is CASSDEVAGGRTDTQYF. Here the CDR3 DNA reads TGTGCCAGCAGCGACGAGGTAGCGGGAGGGAGGACAGATACGCAGTATTTT. The gene calls are TRBV9 and TRBJ2-3; 11 bases are shared with TRBD2. The CDR3 is 17 amino acids. Germline V gene lookup returns CDR1 SGDLS and CDR2 YYNGEE. V trimming: 3 bases; J trimming: 3 bases; junction bases outside the gene matches: 9.